The rows below give T cell receptor beta chains drawn from one sample of a study of OX40 agonist ivuxolimab in advanced cancers. Assay: immunoSEQ multiplex PCR; the TCRdb copy retains only in-frame clones and omits some. The data hold tens of thousands of clones, with about nine tenths observed a single time. Sequencing used CD4+ or CD8+ T cells sorted from blood, obtained in a trial of the OX40 agonist ivuxolimab. These receptors all stem from an adult with an advanced solid tumor such as melanoma, head and neck, liver or kidney cancer. Each CDR3 is given with its conserved first and last residue.

V	J	CDR3
TRBV28	TRBJ2-7	CASSLSRRRTYEQYF
TRBV11-2	TRBJ2-3	CASSLAGLAGSTDTQYF
TRBV5-1	TRBJ2-1	CASSFTLTGGGEQFF
TRBV5-5	TRBJ1-1	CASSLSGAEAFF
TRBV6-5	TRBJ1-5	CASSSVGRASNQPQHF
TRBV5-1	TRBJ2-7	CASSAITEEQYF
TRBV7-6	TRBJ2-7	CASSSGTSGSDYEQYF
TRBV6-6	TRBJ1-1	CASSYRTQGTEAFF
TRBV19	TRBJ2-1	CASGLAEDGEQFF
TRBV11-2	TRBJ2-1	CASSFTSGDYNEQFF
TRBV19	TRBJ2-7	CASTRADSAEQYF
TRBV7-8	TRBJ2-2	CASSSTQREGSGELFF
TRBV5-6	TRBJ2-1	CASRQDSYNEQFF
TRBV4-1	TRBJ1-6	CASSLRDSNLNSPLHF
TRBV9	TRBJ2-5	CASSAGTGGLQETQYF
TRBV25-1	TRBJ2-1	CASSRDGYYNEQFF
TRBV18	TRBJ2-3	CASSRTGGADTQYF
TRBV30	TRBJ2-7	CAWSDKGGPAYEQYF
TRBV29-1	TRBJ1-1	CSVRSGQGKAFF
TRBV16	TRBJ2-7	CASSQRGQGYEQYF
TRBV5-1	TRBJ2-4	CASSLELGDIQYF
TRBV30	TRBJ2-1	CAWSHTNLAGVPDAFGEQFF
TRBV11-2	TRBJ2-1	CASSLRTGEQFF
TRBV4-2	TRBJ2-1	CASSQEQGGNEQFF
TRBV10-3	TRBJ2-3	CAISVGTGPDTQYF
TRBV5-1	TRBJ1-1	CASSPDRVNTEAFF
TRBV30	TRBJ2-5	CAWSVGPDQETQYF
TRBV27	TRBJ2-5	CASSRPQTGNLNF
TRBV13	TRBJ1-1	CASRDRGLTEAFF